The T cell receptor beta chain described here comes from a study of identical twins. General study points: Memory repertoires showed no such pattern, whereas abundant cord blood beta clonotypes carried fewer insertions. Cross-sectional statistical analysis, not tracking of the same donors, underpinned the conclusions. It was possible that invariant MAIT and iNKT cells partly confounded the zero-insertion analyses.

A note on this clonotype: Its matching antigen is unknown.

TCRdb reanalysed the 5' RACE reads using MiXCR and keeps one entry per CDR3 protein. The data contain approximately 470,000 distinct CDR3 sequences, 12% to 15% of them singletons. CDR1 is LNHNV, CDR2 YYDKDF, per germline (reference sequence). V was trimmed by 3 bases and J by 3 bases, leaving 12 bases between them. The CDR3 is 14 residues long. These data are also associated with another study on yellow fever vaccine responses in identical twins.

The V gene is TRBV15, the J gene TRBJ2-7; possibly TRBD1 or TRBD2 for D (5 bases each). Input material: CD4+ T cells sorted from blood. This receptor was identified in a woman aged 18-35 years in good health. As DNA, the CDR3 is TGTGCCACCAGCAGGACGGGGACCATCTACGAGCAGTACTTC. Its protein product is CATSRTGTIYEQYF.